The sample holds many counts of the clone carrying this TCR beta chain. The target antigen is unknown. The V end was cut by 4 bases, the J end by 6 bases, with 6 bases between. Germline-derived CDR1 and CDR2 are SQVTM and ANQGSEA. There are 11 residues in the CDR3. This specimen belongs to a study of early T cells in non-severe SARS-CoV-2 infection. Study-wide context: Alpha and beta chains were unpaired, from unsorted whole-blood bulk RNA. Study-wide points: Missing private and CD4 specificities, VDJdb matching favored anti-spike CD8 responses.

The TCR library protocol was used to attach unique molecular identifiers. These identifiers were attached to individual cDNA molecules. One entry per CDR3 protein results from TCRdb running MiXCR on the 5' RACE reads. Of around 30,000 distinct CDR3 sequences detected, approximately 5% appear once; the ten largest clones hold 10% to 15%. The chain uses TRBV29-1 and TRBJ2-2; no clear D gene. The clonotype originates from an adult who was a healthcare worker with PCR-confirmed SARS-CoV-2 infection or an uninfected control (not recorded which). Sequencing was carried out using whole blood. The CDR3, as DNA: TGCAGCGTTGGTCTCCCCGGGGAGCTGTTTTTT. It yields the protein CSVGLPGELFF.